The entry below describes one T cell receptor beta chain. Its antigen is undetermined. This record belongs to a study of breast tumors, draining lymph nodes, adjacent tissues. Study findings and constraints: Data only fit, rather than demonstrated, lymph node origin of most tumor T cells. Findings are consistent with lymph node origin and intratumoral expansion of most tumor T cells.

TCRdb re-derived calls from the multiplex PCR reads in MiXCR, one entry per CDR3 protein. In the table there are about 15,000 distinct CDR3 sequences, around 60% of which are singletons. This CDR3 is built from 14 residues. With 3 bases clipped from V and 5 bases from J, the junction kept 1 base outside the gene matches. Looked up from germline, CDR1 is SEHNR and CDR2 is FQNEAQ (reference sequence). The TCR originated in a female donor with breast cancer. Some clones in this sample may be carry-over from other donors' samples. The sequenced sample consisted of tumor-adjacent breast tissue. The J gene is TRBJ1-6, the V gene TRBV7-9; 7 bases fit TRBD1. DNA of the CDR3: TGTGCCAGCAGCTTTGACAGGGATAATTCACCCCTCCACTTT. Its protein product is CASSFDRDNSPLHF.